These 13 T cell receptor beta chains came from one sample sequenced in a study of PD-1 blockade in mismatch repair-deficient tumors. Assay used: immunoSEQ multiplex PCR; TCRdb lists only in-frame clones, some missing. The repertoire holds approximately 100,000 clones, with approximately 83% as singletons. Sequences were derived from peripheral blood, sampled less than 37 weeks after starting pembrolizumab. The receptor source for this set is an adult with mismatch repair-deficient cancer.

The genes are TRBV5-1 and TRBJ2-1; 11 positions agree with TRBD2. With 0 bases clipped from V and 9 bases from J, the junction kept 11 bases outside the gene matches. This CDR3 has 17 amino acids. Germline-derived CDR1 and CDR2 are SGHRS and YFSETQ. In DNA, the CDR3 is TGCGCCAGCAGCTTGGACCCGACTAGCGGGAAGAGCAGTGAGCAGTTCTTC. Translating gives CASSLDPTSGKSSEQFF.

This chain links TRBV6-6 with TRBJ1-2, with 7 bases identical to TRBD1. The V gene end was trimmed by 6 bases and the J gene end by 4 bases; junction bases not matched to a gene: 8. The V gene's germline CDR1 is MNHNY and CDR2 SVGAGI (reference sequence). The CDR3 runs to 14 residues. The CDR3 DNA is TGTGCCAGCAGCACGGACAGGATATCCTATGGCTACACCTTC. It translates to CASSTDRISYGYTF.

The rearrangement joins TRBV27 to TRBJ1-1, with D possibly TRBD1 on 6 matching bases. V lost 9 bases to trimming and J lost 4 bases, with 15 bases between them. In germline, CDR1 is MNHEY, CDR2 SMNVEV (reference sequence). The CDR3 length is 13 residues. The CDR3 reads CASSTGWGTEAFF. The DNA of the CDR3 is TGTGCCAGTTCTACAGGGTGGGGCACTGAAGCTTTCTTT.

The chain combines TRBV7-3 with TRBJ2-3, with 11 bases identical to TRBD2. V shed 2 bases, J shed 0 bases, and the junction held 7 bases outside the gene matches. The CDR3 sequence is 18 residues long. Germline V gene lookup returns CDR1 SGHTA and CDR2 FQGTGA. This chain's CDR3 is CASSLGLAGGSSTDTQYF. CDR3 nucleotide sequence: TGTGCCAGCAGCTTAGGGCTAGCGGGAGGCTCTAGCACAGATACGCAGTATTTT.

The genes are TRBV10-1 and TRBJ1-5, with 7 bases identical to TRBD1. V lost 6 bases and J lost 7; bases outside the gene matches: 6. Germline CDR1 is WNHNN and CDR2 is SYGVQD (reference sequence). CDR3 length: 13 residues. The CDR3 DNA sequence: TGCGCCAGCAGAACGGGACAGTACCAGCCCCAGCATTTT. Translation: CASRTGQYQPQHF.

The CDR3 sequence is CASGGTIRGTISASGFDEQFF. The CDR3 DNA follows: TGCGCCAGCGGCGGGACTATTAGAGGGACTATTAGTGCTAGCGGGTTCGATGAGCAGTTCTTC. V is TRBV5-1 and J is TRBJ2-1, with TRBD2 identical over 8 bases. This CDR3 is built from 21 residues. Germline CDR1 SGHRS, CDR2 YFSETQ. V lost 7 bases, J lost 8 bases, and 32 bases stayed unmatched.

This clone was seen only once. This chain uses TRBV5-4 with TRBJ1-1; TRBD1 might be the D (5 bases). The CDR3 extends over 14 amino acids. In germline, CDR1 is SGHNT, CDR2 YYREEE (reference sequence). Trimming took off 3 bases at V and 2 bases at J, with 11 bases between the two ends. CDR3 sequence: CASSWGGVNTEAFF. The CDR3, as DNA: TGTGCCAGCAGCTGGGGGGGGGTTAACACTGAAGCTTTCTTT. The whole variable domain, remainder taken from reference TRBV5-4 and TRBJ1-1, is ETGVTQSPTHLIKTRGQQVTLRCSSQSGHNTVSWYQQALGQGPQFIFQYYREEENGRGNFPPRFSGLQFPNYSSELNVNALELDDSALYLCASSWGGVNTEAFFGQGTRLTVV.

V is TRBV30 and J is TRBJ1-1; 7 bases are shared with TRBD1. V lost 2 bases and J lost 7; bases outside the gene matches: 7. Germline assignment: CDR1 GTSNPN and CDR2 SVGIG (reference sequence). This CDR3 spans 13 amino acids. The CDR3 coding sequence is TGTGCCTGGAGTCAGTCGCGACAGGGTGAAGCTTTCTTT. Its translation is CAWSQSRQGEAFF.

This sequence joins TRBV9 and TRBJ2-2, with TRBD2 as a possible D gene (5 bases). The CDR3 covers 15 residues. Germline CDR1 SGDLS, CDR2 YYNGEE. Trimming pared 1 base from V and 2 bases from J, leaving 9 bases between. This CDR3 reads CASSVSLVNTGELFF. The CDR3 nucleotides are TGTGCCAGCAGCGTATCACTAGTAAACACCGGGGAGCTGTTTTTT.

The chain is built from TRBV9 and TRBJ2-1; D may be TRBD1 or TRBD2 (6 bases each). V lost 1 base, J lost 10 bases, and 12 bases lay in between. Germline CDR1 and CDR2: SGDLS and YYNGEE. This CDR3 is built from 13 residues. The CDR3 region has the DNA TGTGCCAGCAGCGTATCGACCGGGGGCGAGCAGTTCTTC. Its protein product is CASSVSTGGEQFF.

The chain carries TRBV18 and TRBJ1-1; perhaps TRBD1 as D (6 bases). Trimming took 5 bases from V and 5 from J, leaving 18 bases between them. The CDR3 runs to 15 residues. Germline lookup yields CDR1 KGHSH and CDR2 LQKENI. CDR3 nucleotides: TGTGCCAGCTCATCCACAATCTACAGGGAGACTGAAGCTTTCTTT. Translated: CASSSTIYRETEAFF.

The chain employs TRBV10-3 and TRBJ1-2, with a possible D match to TRBD1 (5 bases). Trimming cost V 3 bases and J 8 bases, with 16 bases left between them. The CDR3 length is 14 residues. Germline V CDR1 and CDR2: ENHRY, SYGVKD. The DNA for the CDR3 is TGTGCCATCAGTGATCAGCGGGACCGCGGGGGCTACACCTTC. Translation: CAISDQRDRGGYTF.

The rearrangement joins TRBV7-9 to TRBJ2-1, with 9 bases matching TRBD2. The V and J ends lost 1 base and 7 bases, in that order; junction bases with no gene match: 2. The CDR3 sequence is 14 residues long. Germline V lookup: CDR1 SEHNR, CDR2 FQNEAQ (reference sequence). Written as DNA, the CDR3 is TGTGCCAGCAGCTTAGGTAGCGGGAGTAATGAGCAGTTCTTC. As protein: CASSLGSGSNEQFF.